This T cell receptor beta chain was captured in a study of shared clonotypes between healthy human individuals. Per the germline V gene, CDR1 is MNHEY and CDR2 is SMNVEV (reference sequence). The CDR3 is 15 residues long. Trimming removed 6 bases at V and 1 base at J, with 15 bases between. The protocol was immunoSEQ multiplex PCR, while the TCRdb copy is restricted to in-frame clones and leaves out a portion. Altogether some 2 million clones are present, approximately 94% being singletons, with the ten largest covering 0.85% to 1.2%. CD45RO-negative CD8 cells positively selected for CCR7 made up the naive population, which excluded terminally differentiated effector memory CD45RA+ cells.

This receptor was identified in a young man in good health. The rearrangement uses TRBV27 and TRBJ1-1, with D possibly being TRBD1 (5 bases). The source material was naive CD8+ T cells sorted from blood. The CDR3 is CASSLTSGGNTEAFF. CDR3 sequence (DNA): TGTGCCAGCAGCCTCACGTCGGGGGGGAACACTGAAGCTTTCTTT.